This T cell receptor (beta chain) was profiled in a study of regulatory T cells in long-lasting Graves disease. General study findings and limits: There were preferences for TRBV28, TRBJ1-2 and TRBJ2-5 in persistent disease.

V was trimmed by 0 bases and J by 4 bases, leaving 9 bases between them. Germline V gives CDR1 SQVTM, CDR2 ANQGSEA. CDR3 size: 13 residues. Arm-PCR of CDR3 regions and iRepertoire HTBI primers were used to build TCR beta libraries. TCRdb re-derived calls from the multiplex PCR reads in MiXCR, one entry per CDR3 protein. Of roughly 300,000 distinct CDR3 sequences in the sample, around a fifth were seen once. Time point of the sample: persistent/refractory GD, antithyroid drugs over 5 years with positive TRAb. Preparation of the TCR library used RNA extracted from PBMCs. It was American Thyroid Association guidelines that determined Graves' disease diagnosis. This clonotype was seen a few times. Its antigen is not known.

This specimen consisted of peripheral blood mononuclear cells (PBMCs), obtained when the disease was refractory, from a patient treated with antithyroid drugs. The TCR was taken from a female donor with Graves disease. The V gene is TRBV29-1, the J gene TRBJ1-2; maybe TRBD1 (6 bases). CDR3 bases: TGCAGCGTTGAAGATCAGGGGACCTATGGCTACACCTTC. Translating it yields CSVEDQGTYGYTF. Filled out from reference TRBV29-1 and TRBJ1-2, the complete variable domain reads SAVISQKPSRDICQRGTSLTIQCQVDSQVTMMFWYRQQPGQSLTLIATANQGSEATYESGFVIDKFPISRPNLTFSTLTVSNMSPEDSSIYLCSVEDQGTYGYTFGSGTRLTVV.